A single sample gave rise to the 19 T cell receptor beta chains below, sequenced in a study of T-cell reconstitution after alpha-beta-depleted transplantation in children. The authors prepared the TCRbeta library with unique molecular identifiers. TCRdb analysed the PCR reads with MiXCR anew, one entry per CDR3 protein. The sample has over 85,000 distinct CDR3 sequences; 9% to 12% are singletons. The material sequenced was PBMCs from the stem cell graft donor, taken from the stem cell graft. The receptors stem from a human donor who donated a stem cell graft to a child with acute lymphoblastic leukemia.

Many counts were recorded for this clonotype. The chain couples TRBV5-1 to TRBJ2-4; tentative D call: TRBD1 (7 bases). The germline V and J ends were trimmed by 3 bases and 3 bases, with 13 bases remaining between them. The CDR3 sequence is 15 residues long. CDR1 is SGHRS and CDR2 is YFSETQ in the germline V gene. CDR3 in DNA: TGCGCCAGCAGCTGGGAGGCAGGGGGCAAAAACATTCAGTACTTC. It is translated as CASSWEAGGKNIQYF.

There are many counts of this clonotype. The chain employs TRBV7-2 and TRBJ2-3, with no clear D. This CDR3 contains 14 residues. Trimming cost V 4 bases and J 0 bases, with 8 bases left between them. Germline assignment: CDR1 SGHTA and CDR2 FQGNSA. CDR3 residues: CASSYVTSTDTQYF. CDR3 nucleotide sequence: TGTGCCAGCAGCTACGTGACTAGCACAGATACGCAGTATTTT.

V usage is TRBV5-1 and J usage is TRBJ2-3; 9 positions agree with TRBD1. This CDR3 spans 19 amino acids. Losses at the gene ends were 3 bases for V and 4 bases for J; bases not matched to a gene: 18. In germline, CDR1 is SGHRS, CDR2 YFSETQ. Written as DNA, the CDR3 is TGCGCCAGCAGCTCCCATGTTAACCTGAGGACAGGGGAGGCAGATACGCAGTATTTT. Residues: CASSSHVNLRTGEADTQYF.

This clonotype was counted a single time. A much larger clone differs from this one at a single base, so this may be a read error. The gene calls are TRBV6-1 and TRBJ1-5; D is perhaps TRBD1 (6 bases). V was cut by 6 bases and J by 6 bases, with 24 bases left in between. Germline V gene data show CDR1 as MNHNS and CDR2 as SASEGT. The CDR3 runs 17 residues. CDR3 loop: CASRLGASVGGIQPQHF. The CDR3 DNA reads TGTGCCAGCAGGTTGGGGGCCAGCGTCGGTGGCATTCAGCCCCAGCATTTT.

The sample holds many counts of this clonotype. The chain recombines TRBV27 with TRBJ2-7; 9 positions agree with TRBD1. The CDR3 is 16 amino acids. Germline CDR1 reads MNHEY; CDR2 reads SMNVEV (reference sequence). With V trimmed by 3 bases and J by 3 bases, 9 bases remained unmatched. CDR3 bases: TGTGCCAGCAGTTTGTTGGGACAGGGCTGGCGCTACGAGCAGTACTTC. This codes for CASSLLGQGWRYEQYF.

This clonotype was counted many times. The chain carries TRBV7-2 and TRBJ2-1; D is ambiguous. V was pared by 1 base and J by 0 bases, with 7 bases between. The CDR3 is 15 amino acids. Germline values: CDR1 SGHTA, CDR2 FQGNSA. CDR3 bases: TGTGCCAGCAGCTTAGGACCAAGCTCCTACAATGAGCAGTTCTTC. This sequence encodes CASSLGPSSYNEQFF.

This clonotype has at least ten counts. Here the CDR3 DNA reads TGTGCCAGCAGTCAGCAGGGTGGACAGCCCCAGCATTTT. Its translation is CASSQQGGQPQHF. The chain has TRBV6-1 and TRBJ1-5; D may be TRBD1 (5 bases). V lost 5 bases, J lost 7 bases, and 12 bases lay in between. The germline V gene encodes CDR1 MNHNS and CDR2 SASEGT. This CDR3 comprises 13 residues.

This clonotype was recorded at least ten times. The chain has TRBV6-5 and TRBJ1-6, with 10 bases matching TRBD1. CDR1 is MNHEY and CDR2 is SVGAGI in the germline V gene. The ends lost 2 bases at V and 7 bases at J; junction bases unmatched: 11. The length of the CDR3 is 18 residues. The CDR3 loop is CASSYPAGTGEGNSPLHF. The CDR3 coding sequence is TGTGCCAGCAGTTACCCGGCCGGGACAGGGGAGGGGAATTCACCCCTCCACTTT.

This clonotype was observed many times. The rearrangement joins TRBV7-9 to TRBJ2-5; 8 bases line up with TRBD1. CDR3 size: 16 residues. With V trimmed by 5 bases and J by 5 bases, 13 bases remained unmatched. The germline V gene has CDR1 SEHNR and CDR2 FQNEAQ (reference sequence). The CDR3 DNA reads as TGTGCCAGCAGCCCTCGGACAGGGTGGTTATTGGAGACCCAGTACTTC. Its translation: CASSPRTGWLLETQYF.

The table lists this clonotype with many counts. The chain employs TRBV4-2 and TRBJ2-1; tentative D call: TRBD2 (6 bases). Germline V gene data show CDR1 as LGHNA and CDR2 as YNFKEQ. CDR3 length equals 17 residues. Deletions cut 0 bases from V and 4 bases from J, with 16 bases between. CDR3 residues: CASSQDGVAEAYNEQFF. In nucleotides, the CDR3 is TGTGCCAGCAGCCAAGATGGGGTAGCGGAGGCTTACAATGAGCAGTTCTTC.

This clonotype came up many times. This chain uses TRBV5-1 with TRBJ1-2; TRBD1 aligns across 9 bases. In germline, CDR1 is SGHRS, CDR2 YFSETQ. The CDR3 sequence is 14 residues long. V lost 7 bases and J lost 4; bases outside the gene matches: 8. This CDR3 reads CASGQTGGGYGYTF. The CDR3 nucleotides are TGCGCCAGCGGCCAAACAGGGGGCGGCTATGGCTACACCTTC.

This clonotype was found many times. The rearrangement uses TRBV12-3 or TRBV12-4 and TRBJ1-4; TRBD1 matches 7 bases. The length of the CDR3 is 16 residues. V was pared by 3 bases and J by 0 bases, with 4 bases of the junction left unmatched. The CDR3 loop reads CASSLAGGATNEKLFF. In DNA, the CDR3 is TGTGCCAGCAGTTTGGCAGGGGGAGCAACTAATGAAAAACTGTTTTTT.

This clonotype was recorded many times. The rearrangement links TRBV20-1 to TRBJ1-5; D unclear. The V gene's germline CDR1 is DFQATT and CDR2 SNEGSKA (reference sequence). The CDR3 sequence is 17 residues long. With 0 bases removed from V and 1 base from J, the gap between germline ends came to 16 bases. The CDR3 sequence: CSARDSRTMWSNQPQHF. The CDR3 coding sequence is TGCAGTGCTAGAGACAGCAGAACGATGTGGAGCAATCAGCCCCAGCATTTT.

In its sample, this clonotype was seen many times. The CDR3: CASSPVMTDRRTQYF. The CDR3 coding sequence is TGCGCCAGCAGCCCGGTGATGACGGACAGACGGACCCAGTACTTC. The chain combines TRBV4-3 with TRBJ2-5, with D maybe TRBD1 (6 bases). Germline CDR1 and CDR2: LGHNA and YSLEER. V was pared by 4 bases and J by 7 bases, with 19 bases between. The CDR3 has 15 residues.

This clonotype was counted at least ten times. V gene TRBV10-3 combines with J gene TRBJ1-1; no firm D call. Germline V CDR1 and CDR2: ENHRY, SYGVKD. There are 12 residues in the CDR3. V gave up 2 bases and J gave up 6 bases, with 7 bases separating them. In nucleotides, the CDR3 is TGTGCCATCAGTGAGGTCGGGCCTGAAGCTTTCTTT. It codes for CAISEVGPEAFF.

Many counts were recorded for this clonotype. The junction and the germline gene differ at one end; a read error may be behind it. In nucleotides, the CDR3 is TGCGCCAGCACCTTGCTGGGACAGACATACAATGAGCAGTTCTTC. Its translation: CASTLLGQTYNEQFF. The chain carries TRBV5-1 and TRBJ2-1; TRBD1 matches at 7 bases. The CDR3 extends over 15 amino acids. Germline loops: CDR1 SGHRS, CDR2 YFSETQ. The whole variable domain, remainder taken from reference TRBV5-1 and TRBJ2-1, is KAGVTQTPRYLIKTRGQQVTLSCSPISGHRSVSWYQQTPGQGLQFLFEYFSETQRNKGNFPGRFSGRQFSNSRSEMNVSTLELGDSALYLCASTLLGQTYNEQFFGPGTRLTVL.

This clonotype showed up many times. The gene calls are TRBV28 and TRBJ2-5; 8 bases agree with TRBD2. The CDR3 is 15 residues long. Germline loops: CDR1 MDHEN, CDR2 SYDVKM. V shed 5 bases and J 0 bases; nucleotides not matched to a gene: 5. CDR3: CASSPGGENQETQYF. The CDR3 bases are TGTGCCAGCAGTCCGGGAGGGGAGAACCAAGAGACCCAGTACTTC.

Ten or more counts support this clonotype. This chain links TRBV9 with TRBJ2-3, with D perhaps matching TRBD1 or TRBD2 (6 bases each). V was cut by 0 bases and J by 1 base, with 12 bases left in between. Germline V gene lookup returns CDR1 SGDLS and CDR2 YYNGEE. This CDR3 has 16 amino acids. The CDR3: CASSVGGGGGTDTQYF. CDR3 nucleotides: TGTGCCAGCAGCGTAGGAGGGGGAGGAGGCACAGATACGCAGTATTTT. Complete variable domain (other parts from reference TRBV9 and TRBJ2-3): DSGVTQTPKHLITATGQRVTLRCSPRSGDLSVYWYQQSLDQGLQFLIQYYNGEERAKGNILERFSAQQFPDLHSELNLSSLELGDSALYFCASSVGGGGGTDTQYFGPGTRLTVL.

This clonotype was recorded at least ten times. This sequence joins TRBV7-2 and TRBJ2-5; D not resolved. Trimming stripped 5 bases from V and 0 bases from J, with 10 bases between. CDR3 length: 14 amino acids. From germline, CDR1 is SGHTA and CDR2 FQGNSA. CDR3 DNA: TGTGCCAGCAGCCGACTGGGGTACCAAGAGACCCAGTACTTC. It encodes CASSRLGYQETQYF.